A selection of T cell receptor beta chains follows, all from one sample in a study of immune evolution from preneoplasia to lung adenocarcinoma. The repertoire was sequenced with immunoSEQ multiplex PCR; TCRdb's copy has only in-frame clones and lacks some. The top ten clones hold around 5.6% of a sample with about 21,000 clones, over 70% of them seen once. Sample: FFPE invasive lung adenocarcinoma tissue. These receptors were obtained from a person aged 55 to 75 with lung adenocarcinoma. Each CDR3 is given without its conserved first and last residue.

length	V	J	CDR3
12	TRBV5-1	TRBJ2-7	ASGYRDRSGEQY
10	TRBV9	TRBJ2-2	ASSRSTGELF
15	TRBV2	TRBJ2-3	ASSDGMALVGTDTQY
12	TRBV5-8	TRBJ2-7	ASSPGQGAYEQY
10	TRBV6-1	TRBJ2-7	ASRSQLYEQY
13	TRBV19	TRBJ2-1	ASSTVPGQGNEQF
13	TRBV5-1	TRBJ2-1	ASSLSGRVESEQF
13	TRBV19	TRBJ1-2	ATSRTSGQGGGYT
10	TRBV27	TRBJ1-1	ASRDGVTEAF
14	TRBV19	TRBJ2-6	TYTGGAPDGANVLT
14	TRBV7-2	TRBJ2-7	ASSPQTGLPNYEQY
14	TRBV27	TRBJ2-6	ASSPWTRSGANVLT
10	TRBV2	TRBJ1-2	ASSDGNGGYT
10	TRBV5-1	TRBJ2-7	ASSSNEGEQY
11	TRBV18	TRBJ2-2	ASSPKLTGELF
14	TRBV29-1	TRBJ1-4	SVELFGVATNEKLF
13	TRBV12-5	TRBJ1-5	ASAPDRAMRQPQH
12	TRBV5-1	TRBJ2-7	ASSLLQGAYEQY
13	TRBV7-2	TRBJ2-3	ASTPWEGNADTQY
11	TRBV7-2	TRBJ2-1	ASSPQRHNEQF
13	TRBV7-8	TRBJ1-1	ASSLVSRSDTEAF
9	TRBV5-1	TRBJ2-5	ASRMQETQY
14	TRBV27	TRBJ1-4	ASSSTRQSGGEKLF
15	TRBV10-3	TRBJ2-1	AISEGTVTNSYNEQF